This T cell receptor beta chain originates from a study of CD8 T cells in Susac syndrome. The CDR3 loop spans 12 amino acids. Germline CDR1 is MDHEN and CDR2 is SYDVKM. V gave up 4 bases and J gave up 6 bases, with 10 bases separating them. Reverse transcription of roughly 0.45 to 1 ug RNA was performed with random hexamers. TCRdb called the immunoSEQ multiplex PCR reads again in MiXCR, with one record for every CDR3 protein. Among some 58,000 distinct CDR3 sequences listed, 95% were seen once. J is TRBJ2-7 and V is TRBV28; D unresolved. What was sequenced was CD8+ T cells from PBMCs. The TCR originated in a human donor with Susac syndrome. The CDR3 is CASSWSAAEQYF. For the CDR3, the DNA is TGTGCCAGCAGTTGGTCGGCAGCCGAGCAGTACTTC.